The 5 T cell receptor beta chains below come from one sample, sequenced in a study of T-cell reconstitution after alpha-beta-depleted transplantation in children. Construction of the TCRbeta library involved unique molecular identifiers. One entry per CDR3 protein, called by TCRdb with MiXCR from the PCR reads. The sample consists of a few hundred thousand distinct CDR3 sequences, over 9% of them appearing once. Sequenced material: PBMCs, taken before TCRalphabeta/CD19-depleted stem cell transplant. These receptors all stem from a boy younger than two with acute myeloid leukemia, due to receive a stem cell transplant.

The rearrangement links TRBV5-4 to TRBJ2-4; D may match TRBD1 or TRBD2 (5 bases each). Germline V CDR1 and CDR2: SGHNT, YYREEE (reference sequence). Trimming pared 2 bases from V and 7 bases from J, leaving 10 bases between. CDR3 length equals 13 residues. The CDR3 coding sequence is TGTGCCAGCAGCTTCTACGGGGCGAACATTCAGTACTTC. As protein: CASSFYGANIQYF.

In this sample, this clonotype turned up many times. The chain has TRBV5-6 and TRBJ2-1; 13 bases align to TRBD2. The V segment lost 4 bases and the J segment 8 bases; nucleotides outside the gene matches: 9. Looked up from germline, CDR1 is SGHDT and CDR2 is YYEEEE. The CDR3 contains 16 residues. CDR3 region: CASSPVTSGRGYEQFF. The CDR3 DNA follows: TGTGCCAGCAGCCCTGTTACTAGCGGGAGGGGGTATGAGCAGTTCTTC.

The chain carries TRBV6-5 and TRBJ1-6, with a tentative D call TRBD1 (6 bases). V was pared by 0 bases and J by 7 bases, with 13 bases between. Germline V CDR1 and CDR2: MNHEY, SVGAGI. This CDR3 has 16 residues. CDR3 region: CASSYSAGARNSPLHF. As DNA, the CDR3 is TGTGCCAGCAGTTACTCTGCGGGGGCGCGAAATTCACCCCTCCACTTT.

Note on this clonotype: This may be a read error: a much more frequent sequence differs by one nucleotide. The chain couples TRBV6-4 to TRBJ2-1; D is perhaps TRBD2 (5 bases). Germline V gives CDR1 MRHNA, CDR2 SNTAGT. The CDR3 is made up of 17 amino acids. CDR3 sequence reads: CASSLTLGPQRNNEHFF. For the CDR3, the DNA is TGTGCCAGCAGCCTTACACTAGGCCCCCAAAGGAACAATGAGCATTTCTTC.

This clonotype was counted ten times or more. V gene TRBV5-1 combines with J gene TRBJ2-5; TRBD2 might be the D (6 bases). This CDR3 is built from 14 residues. Germline values: CDR1 SGHRS, CDR2 YFSETQ. V was shortened by 6 bases and J by 5 bases, with 17 bases between the two germline ends. CDR3: CASTNGGKGETQYF. In nucleotides, the CDR3 is TGCGCCAGCACCAATGGAGGGAAGGGTGAGACCCAGTACTTC.